The source of this TCR beta chain is a study of response to subunit inactivated influenza vaccine. A single record per CDR3 protein comes from TCRdb applying MiXCR to the RT-PCR reads. The table records about 800,000 distinct CDR3 sequences, about 20% of them present only once. The CDR3 spans 20 residues. V shed 5 bases, J shed 3 bases, and the junction held 22 bases outside the gene matches. From germline, CDR1 is SGHAT and CDR2 FQNNGV. Study observations and caveats: It was suggested by the authors that few new T cells are recruited by each seasonal influenza vaccination.

With regard to this clonotype: The antigen remains undetermined.

The chain recombines TRBV11-2 with TRBJ2-7; the match to TRBD1 covers 10 bases. The specimen comprised PBMCs from blood, sampled roughly 5 days after vaccination. The receptor's source is a man aged 50 to 60 who received an inactivated influenza vaccine. In DNA, the CDR3 is TGTGCCAGCAGCCCGAACGCCGACAGGGGGCCATTTATAGCCAACTACGAGCAGTACTTC. Translating it yields CASSPNADRGPFIANYEQYF. Combining the CDR3 with reference TRBV11-2 and TRBJ2-7 gives the whole variable domain EAGVAQSPRYKIIEKRQSVAFWCNPISGHATLYWYQQILGQGPKLLIQFQNNGVVDDSQLPKDRFSAERLKGVDSTLKIQPAKLEDSAVYLCASSPNADRGPFIANYEQYFGPGTRLTVT.